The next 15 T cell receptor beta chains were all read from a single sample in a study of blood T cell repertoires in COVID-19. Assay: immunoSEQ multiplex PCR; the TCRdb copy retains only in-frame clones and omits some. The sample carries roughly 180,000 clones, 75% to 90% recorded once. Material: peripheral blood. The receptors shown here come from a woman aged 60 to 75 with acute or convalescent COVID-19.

The CDR3 DNA reads TGTGCCAGCAGCTTATACGCGGGGAGGGGGACCTACGAGCAGTACTTC. Residues: CASSLYAGRGTYEQYF. The V gene is TRBV7-2, the J gene TRBJ2-7; perhaps TRBD2 as D (7 bases). Trimming took off 2 bases at V and 2 bases at J, with 16 bases between the two ends. The CDR3 runs 16 residues. Germline assignment: CDR1 SGHTA and CDR2 FQGNSA.

The CDR3 DNA follows: TGTGCCAGTATAGGGGGGGACAGGCTCAATCAGCCCCAGCATTTT. Its protein product is CASIGGDRLNQPQHF. The rearrangement links TRBV19 to TRBJ1-5; 8 bases are a match to TRBD1. The CDR3 length is 15 residues. The junction had 8 bases not matched to a gene; V was cut back by 7 bases and J by 3 bases. Per germline, CDR1 LNHDA and CDR2 SQIVND (reference sequence). Looking up the rest from reference TRBV19 and TRBJ1-5 gives the full variable domain: DGGITQSPKYLFRKEGQNVTLSCEQNLNHDAMYWYRQDPGQGLRLIYYSQIVNDFQKGDIAEGYSVSREKKESFPLTVTSAQKNPTAFYLCASIGGDRLNQPQHFGDGTRLSIL.

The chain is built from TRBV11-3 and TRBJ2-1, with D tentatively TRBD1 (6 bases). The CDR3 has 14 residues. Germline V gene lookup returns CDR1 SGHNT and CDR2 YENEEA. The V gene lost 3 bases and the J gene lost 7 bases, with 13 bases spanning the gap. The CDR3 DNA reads TGTGCCAGCAGCTTCACAGGGTGGGGAAATGAGCAGTTCTTC. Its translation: CASSFTGWGNEQFF.

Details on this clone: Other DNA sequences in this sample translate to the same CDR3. CDR3 sequence reads: CASSLGQGSTDTQYF. The CDR3 DNA follows: TGTGCCAGCAGCTTAGGGCAGGGTAGCACAGATACGCAGTATTTT. The chain employs TRBV11-2 and TRBJ2-3; possible D gene TRBD1, 5 bases. V was cut by 1 base and J by 0 bases, with 8 bases left in between. The CDR3 runs to 15 residues. The V gene's germline CDR1 is SGHAT and CDR2 FQNNGV.

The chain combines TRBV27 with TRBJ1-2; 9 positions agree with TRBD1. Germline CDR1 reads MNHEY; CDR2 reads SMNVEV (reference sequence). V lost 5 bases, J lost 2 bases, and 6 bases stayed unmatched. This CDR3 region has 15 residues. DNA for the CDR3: TGTGCCAGCAGTCGGATTGGGACAGGGAACTATGGCTACACCTTC. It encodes CASSRIGTGNYGYTF.

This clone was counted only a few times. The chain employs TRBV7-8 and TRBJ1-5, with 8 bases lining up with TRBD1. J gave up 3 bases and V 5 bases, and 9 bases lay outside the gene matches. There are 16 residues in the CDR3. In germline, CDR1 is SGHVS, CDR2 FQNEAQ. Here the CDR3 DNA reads TGTGCCAGCAGCCTGACCGGACAGGGTATCAATCAGCCCCAGCATTTT. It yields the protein CASSLTGQGINQPQHF.

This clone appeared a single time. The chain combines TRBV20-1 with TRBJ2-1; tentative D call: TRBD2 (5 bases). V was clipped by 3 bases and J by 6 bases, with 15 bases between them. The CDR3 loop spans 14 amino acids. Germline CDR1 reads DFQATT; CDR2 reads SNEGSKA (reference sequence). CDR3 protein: CSASTRIGGNEQFF. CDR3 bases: TGCAGTGCTAGTACTAGAATTGGCGGCAATGAGCAGTTCTTC.

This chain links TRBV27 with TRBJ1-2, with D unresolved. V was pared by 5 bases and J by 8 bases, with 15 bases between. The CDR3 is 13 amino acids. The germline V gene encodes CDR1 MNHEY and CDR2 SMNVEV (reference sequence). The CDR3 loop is CASSPSTGYGYTF. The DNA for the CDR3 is TGTGCCAGCAGTCCCTCGACCGGGTACGGCTACACCTTC.

The CDR3 is CASSPGSGPSNQPQHF. CDR3 bases: TGTGCCAGCTCACCCGGTTCAGGGCCTAGCAATCAGCCCCAGCATTTT. This rearrangement joins TRBV18 to TRBJ1-5; a weak D match, TRBD1 (5 bases). Germline V gene sequence: CDR1 KGHSH, CDR2 LQKENI. This CDR3 contains 16 residues. Trimming stripped 3 bases from V and 0 bases from J, with 12 bases between.

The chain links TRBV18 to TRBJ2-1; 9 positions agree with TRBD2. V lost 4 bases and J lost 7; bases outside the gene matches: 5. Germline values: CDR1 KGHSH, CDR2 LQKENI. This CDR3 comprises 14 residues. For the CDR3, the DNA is TGTGCCAGCTCACTGGGACTAGCCCAGAATGAGCAGTTCTTC. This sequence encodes CASSLGLAQNEQFF.

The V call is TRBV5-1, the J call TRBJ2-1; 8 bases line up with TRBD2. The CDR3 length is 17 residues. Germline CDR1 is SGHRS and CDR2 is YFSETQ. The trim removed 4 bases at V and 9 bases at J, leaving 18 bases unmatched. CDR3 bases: TGCGCCAGCAGCCCTTGGGGAGGGACTAGAGGGCCTCGTGAGCAGTTCTTC. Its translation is CASSPWGGTRGPREQFF.

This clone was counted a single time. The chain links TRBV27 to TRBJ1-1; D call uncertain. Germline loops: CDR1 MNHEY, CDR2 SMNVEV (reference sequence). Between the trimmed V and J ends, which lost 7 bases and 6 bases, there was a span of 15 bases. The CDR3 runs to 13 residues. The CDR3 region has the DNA TGTGCCAGCACCATCGTCTGGGGAGCTGAAGCTTTCTTT. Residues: CASTIVWGAEAFF.

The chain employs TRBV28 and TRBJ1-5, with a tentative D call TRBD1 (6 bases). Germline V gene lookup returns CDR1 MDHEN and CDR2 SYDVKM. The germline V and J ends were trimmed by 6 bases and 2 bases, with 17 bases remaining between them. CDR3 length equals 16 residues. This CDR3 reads CASSPGTPMGNQPQHF. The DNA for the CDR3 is TGTGCCAGCAGCCCAGGGACACCCATGGGCAATCAGCCCCAGCATTTT.

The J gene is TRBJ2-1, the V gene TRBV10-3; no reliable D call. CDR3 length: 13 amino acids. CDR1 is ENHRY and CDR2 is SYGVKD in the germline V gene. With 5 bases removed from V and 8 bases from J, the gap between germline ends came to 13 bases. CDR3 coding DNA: TGTGCCATCAGTCCACCCTCCCGGGATGAGCAGTTCTTC. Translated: CAISPPSRDEQFF.

The CDR3 region is CASSYSTSTYEQYV. CDR3 DNA: TGTGCCAGCAGTTACTCAACTAGTACCTACGAGCAGTACGTC. The chain links TRBV6-2 or TRBV6-3 to TRBJ2-7; TRBD2 is a possible D gene (5 bases). In germline, CDR1 is MNHEY, CDR2 SVGEGT. The V end lost 0 bases, the J end lost 2 bases, and 8 bases lay between the germline ends. This CDR3 comprises 14 residues.